The next 3 T cell receptor beta chains were all read from a single sample in a study of T-cell reconstitution after alpha-beta-depleted transplantation in children. A library of TCRbeta sequences, prepared with unique molecular identifiers, was generated. One entry per CDR3 protein results from TCRdb running MiXCR on the PCR reads. The table includes more than 15,000 distinct CDR3 sequences, around 12% detected once. Sample: PBMCs, mostly from graft donor cells, taken 180 days after TCRalphabeta/CD19-depleted stem cell transplant. The receptors shown here come from a boy in the first two years of life who had a stem cell transplant for Wiskott-Aldrich syndrome, so the T cells may come from the graft donor.

The J gene is TRBJ2-3, the V gene TRBV9; D not resolved. Per germline, CDR1 SGDLS and CDR2 YYNGEE. Trimming took 4 bases from V and 2 from J, leaving 17 bases between them. This CDR3 has 16 residues. CDR3 coding DNA: TGTGCCAGCAGCCCGCAGTCTGCTACATCCACAGATACGCAGTATTTT. The encoded protein is CASSPQSATSTDTQYF. Based on the CDR3 plus reference TRBV9 and TRBJ2-3, the full variable domain is DSGVTQTPKHLITATGQRVTLRCSPRSGDLSVYWYQQSLDQGLQFLIQYYNGEERAKGNILERFSAQQFPDLHSELNLSSLELGDSALYFCASSPQSATSTDTQYFGPGTRLTVL.

The chain carries TRBV5-6 and TRBJ2-1, with TRBD2 identical over 8 bases. This CDR3 is built from 17 residues. J gave up 3 bases and V 0 bases, and 8 bases lay outside the gene matches. Germline V lookup: CDR1 SGHDT, CDR2 YYEEEE. The CDR3 DNA is TGTGCCAGCAGCTTGGAATCTTCGGGACTAGACTACAATGAGCAGTTCTTC. The encoded protein is CASSLESSGLDYNEQFF.

This clonotype was detected a few times. J is TRBJ2-7 and V is TRBV5-1, with D maybe TRBD1 (5 bases). The CDR3 runs 13 residues. Germline assignment: CDR1 SGHRS and CDR2 YFSETQ. Trimming pared 2 bases from V and 3 bases from J, leaving 9 bases between. For the CDR3, the DNA is TGCGCCAGCAGCTTCGACAGCGTCTACGAGCAGTACTTC. This gives the protein CASSFDSVYEQYF.